Below, 26 T cell receptor beta chains from the same sample are listed, as sequenced in a study of graft-versus-host responses after intestinal transplantation. Once graft tissue had been processed, intraepithelial and lamina propria lymphocytes were released. Repertoires were generated with immunoSEQ multiplex PCR, while TCRdb's copy carries only in-frame clones and drops some. The table records over 10,000 clones, 70% to 75% of them present only once. The source material was ileum tissue, sampled around 140 days after intestinal transplantation. These receptors were obtained from a human patient who received an intestinal transplant, so some T cells may come from the graft donor.

This clone was detected only a few times. The chain links TRBV5-5 to TRBJ2-5, with 9 bases lining up with TRBD1. Germline V gene data show CDR1 as SGHKS and CDR2 as YYEKEE (reference sequence). The CDR3 has 16 residues. V lost 4 bases to trimming and J lost 3 bases; unmatched junction nucleotides: 10. CDR3 DNA: TGTGCCAGCAGCCCAACTCCGGGACAGGGCGAAGAGACCCAGTACTTC. It yields the protein CASSPTPGQGEETQYF.

The count of this clone is one. The chain recombines TRBV9 with TRBJ2-3; 11 bases are shared with TRBD2. The ends lost 3 bases at V and 1 base at J; junction bases unmatched: 4. Germline V CDR1 and CDR2: SGDLS, YYNGEE. This CDR3 comprises 16 residues. In DNA form, the CDR3 reads TGTGCCAGCAGCGCCGTTAGCGGGGGGGGCACAGATACGCAGTATTTT. Residues: CASSAVSGGGTDTQYF.

The chain's CDR3 is CSARGPPDTF. In nucleotides, the CDR3 is TGCAGTGCTAGGGGCCCTCCAGACACCTTC. The chain links TRBV20-1 to TRBJ1-2; D unclear. There are 10 residues in the CDR3. Germline CDR1 DFQATT, CDR2 SNEGSKA (reference sequence). V was shortened by 3 bases and J by 12 bases, with 11 bases between the two germline ends.

The chain uses TRBV7-9 and TRBJ2-7, with D possibly being TRBD2 (6 bases). Trimming removed 4 bases at V and 1 base at J, with 11 bases between. The CDR3 is 14 amino acids. Germline V gene sequence: CDR1 SEHNR, CDR2 FQNEAQ (reference sequence). In DNA, the CDR3 is TGTGCCAGCAGCTCCAGGGACTGGTCCTACGAGCAGTACTTC. This codes for CASSSRDWSYEQYF.

The chain couples TRBV4-2 to TRBJ2-6, with a weak D call TRBD2 (5 bases). Between the trimmed V and J ends, which lost 1 base and 0 bases, there was a span of 13 bases. Germline values: CDR1 LGHNA, CDR2 YNFKEQ. The CDR3 length is 18 residues. The DNA for the CDR3 is TGTGCCAGCAGCCAAGGCGGGCTACGGGCCTCTGGGGCCAACGTCCTGACTTTC. Amino acids: CASSQGGLRASGANVLTF.

Points on this clone: Germline is not matched at one junction end, which may reflect a read error. The V call is TRBV7-7, the J call TRBJ2-2, with 7 bases identical to TRBD2. Germline CDR1 is SSHAT and CDR2 is FNYEAQ (reference sequence). CDR3 size: 15 residues. The chain's CDR3 is CASSRGVANTGELFF. The CDR3 DNA reads as TGTGCTAGCAGCCGGGGGGTAGCGAACACCGGGGAGCTGTTTTTT.

This clone was counted only a few times. The chain couples TRBV4-3 to TRBJ2-1; 10 nucleotides line up with TRBD2. The CDR3 is 16 residues long. The germline V gene encodes CDR1 LGHNA and CDR2 YSLEER. V gave up 4 bases and J gave up 2 bases; unmatched junction bases: 5. This chain's CDR3 is CASSPTSGDAYNEQFF. The CDR3 region has the DNA TGCGCCAGCAGCCCAACTAGCGGGGATGCCTACAATGAGCAGTTCTTC.

This sequence joins TRBV10-2 and TRBJ1-6; D unresolved. The CDR3 extends over 14 amino acids. V was shortened by 3 bases and J by 9 bases, with 12 bases between the two germline ends. Per the germline V gene, CDR1 is WSHSY and CDR2 is SAAADI. CDR3 nucleotide sequence: TGCGCCAGCAGTGATTATATAGTCACTTCACCCCTCCACTTT. It is translated as CASSDYIVTSPLHF.

The rearrangement uses TRBV2 and TRBJ2-2; 8 bases align to TRBD2. Germline values: CDR1 SNHLY, CDR2 FYNNEI. The CDR3 totals 13 residues. V shed 10 bases and J 5 bases; nucleotides not matched to a gene: 6. CDR3 bases: TGTGCCACCGGGGGGGCCTGGACCGGGGAGCTGTTTTTT. Its protein product is CATGGAWTGELFF.

This chain connects TRBV30 to TRBJ2-3; 12 positions agree with TRBD2. The V gene's germline CDR1 is GTSNPN and CDR2 SVGIG (reference sequence). With V trimmed by 5 bases and J by 1 base, 4 bases remained unmatched. The CDR3 extends over 15 amino acids. CDR3 DNA: TGTGCCTGGGCTAGCGGGGGGGCTCGCACAGATACGCAGTATTTT. It encodes CAWASGGARTDTQYF.

The J gene is TRBJ2-3, the V gene TRBV7-8; 10 nucleotides line up with TRBD1. Germline trimming cut 3 bases from V and 0 bases from J; bases unmatched to any gene: 0. This CDR3 is 15 amino acids long. The germline gives CDR1 SGHVS, CDR2 FQNEAQ. As DNA, the CDR3 is TGTGCCAGCAGCTTGGGACAGGGGAGCACAGATACGCAGTATTTT. This encodes CASSLGQGSTDTQYF.

The rearrangement links TRBV7-9 to TRBJ1-1; D unclear. CDR3 size: 14 residues. CDR1 and CDR2 from the germline V gene are SEHNR and FQNEAQ (reference sequence). V was clipped by 1 base and J by 7 bases, with 13 bases between them. The CDR3 loop is CASSLVSGSIEAFF. The CDR3 DNA reads as TGTGCCAGCAGCTTAGTCTCGGGGAGTATTGAAGCTTTCTTT.

The V call is TRBV6-1, the J call TRBJ2-1, with 8 bases identical to TRBD1. V lost 8 bases and J lost 6; bases outside the gene matches: 9. Looked up from germline, CDR1 is MNHNS and CDR2 is SASEGT. There are 14 residues in the CDR3. CDR3 DNA sequence: TGTGCCAGCCCCGGACAGGGCACTATCAATGAGCAGTTCTTC. The encoded protein is CASPGQGTINEQFF.

V usage is TRBV15 and J usage is TRBJ2-3; D is possibly TRBD2 (5 bases). Germline lookup yields CDR1 LNHNV and CDR2 YYDKDF (reference sequence). Between the trimmed V and J ends, which lost 2 bases and 4 bases, there was a span of 22 bases. CDR3 length: 18 residues. CDR3 bases: TGTGCCACCAGCAGACCCCGCGAGGGAGAGTCGATGCCAGATACGCAGTATTTT. It codes for CATSRPREGESMPDTQYF. Full variable domain (remainder filled in from reference TRBV15 and TRBJ2-3): DAMVIQNPRYQVTQFGKPVTLSCSQTLNHNVMYWYQQKSSQAPKLLFHYYDKDFNNEADTPDNFQSRRPNTSFCFLDIRSPGLGDTAMYLCATSRPREGESMPDTQYFGPGTRLTVL.

The rearrangement links TRBV7-2 to TRBJ2-5, with D unresolved. The CDR3 covers 13 residues. Trimming stripped 5 bases from V and 1 base from J, with 8 bases between. The germline gives CDR1 SGHTA, CDR2 FQGNSA. Here the CDR3 DNA reads TGTGCCAGCAGCACCCGGTCCCAAGAGACCCAGTACTTC. Translation gives CASSTRSQETQYF.

The J gene is TRBJ2-1, the V gene TRBV28, with 8 bases aligning to TRBD1. The V gene end was trimmed by 5 bases and the J gene end by 0 bases; junction bases not matched to a gene: 3. This CDR3 is built from 15 residues. The germline V gene has CDR1 MDHEN and CDR2 SYDVKM. This chain's CDR3 is CASSTTGGSYNEQFF. The CDR3 DNA sequence: TGTGCCAGCAGTACAACAGGGGGCTCCTACAATGAGCAGTTCTTC.

The rearrangement uses TRBV4-2 and TRBJ2-1; D is perhaps TRBD2 (5 bases). Trimming removed 4 bases at V and 5 bases at J, with 18 bases between. CDR3 length equals 16 residues. The germline V gene encodes CDR1 LGHNA and CDR2 YNFKEQ. CDR3 coding DNA: TGTGCCAGCAGCCTCCGGTTGACTACGGCTGACAATGAGCAGTTCTTC. Amino acid sequence: CASSLRLTTADNEQFF.

J is TRBJ2-2 and V is TRBV28; D may be TRBD1 (5 bases). CDR1 and CDR2 from the germline V gene are MDHEN and SYDVKM. The length of the CDR3 is 14 residues. Trimming took 4 bases from V and 5 from J, leaving 11 bases between them. This chain's CDR3 is CASSSKGDTGELFF. For the CDR3, the DNA is TGTGCCAGCAGTTCCAAAGGGGATACCGGGGAGCTGTTTTTT.

The rearrangement joins TRBV9 to TRBJ2-3, with 9 bases matching TRBD2. Germline CDR1 is SGDLS and CDR2 is YYNGEE. This CDR3 contains 15 residues. With 5 bases clipped from V and 5 bases from J, the junction kept 9 bases outside the gene matches. This CDR3 reads CASSAGTSNQDTQYF. CDR3 in DNA: TGTGCCAGCAGTGCCGGGACTAGCAACCAAGATACGCAGTATTTT.

The gene calls are TRBV28 and TRBJ2-3, with unresolved D. Trimming took 2 bases from V and 4 from J, leaving 16 bases between them. The CDR3 extends over 16 amino acids. CDR1 is MDHEN, CDR2 SYDVKM, per germline. CDR3 in amino acids: CASSLRRPHAPDTQYF. CDR3 in DNA: TGTGCCAGCAGTTTAAGGAGACCCCACGCACCAGATACGCAGTATTTT.

The J gene is TRBJ2-7, the V gene TRBV6-7, with D perhaps matching TRBD1 (5 bases). TRBV6-7 is marked as an open reading frame, function uncertain. This CDR3 is built from 13 residues. Trimming took off 7 bases at V and 2 bases at J, with 12 bases between the two ends. In DNA, the CDR3 is TGTGCCAGCATTGCAGGGTTGGCCTACGAGCAGTACTTC. This sequence encodes CASIAGLAYEQYF.

V and J are TRBV21-1 and TRBJ1-6; TRBD1 is taken as the D call from the table, unchecked against the DNA. TRBV21-1 is annotated as a pseudogene. The CDR3 consists of 13 residues. The CDR3 coding sequence is TGTGCCACCCCGACAGAAGTAGGCGCCCCCCTCCACTTT. It encodes CATPTEVGAPLHF.

The chain employs TRBV27 and TRBJ2-2; TRBD2 agrees at 16 bases. Germline V lookup: CDR1 MNHEY, CDR2 SMNVEV (reference sequence). Trimming cost V 5 bases and J 8 bases; bases outside gene matches: 8. This CDR3 spans 17 amino acids. The CDR3 nucleotides are TGTGCCAGCAGTCTGGGACTAGCGGGGGGGCCTCGTGGGGAGCTGTTTTTT. Its translation is CASSLGLAGGPRGELFF.

This clone has only a few counts. This rearrangement joins TRBV6-5 to TRBJ1-6; D may be TRBD1 (6 bases). V lost 4 bases and J 3 bases, leaving 7 bases between the germline ends. Germline V gene lookup returns CDR1 MNHEY and CDR2 SVGAGI. The CDR3 is made up of 14 amino acids. The CDR3 DNA follows: TGTGCCAGCAGTTGGGGACACTATAATTCACCCCTCCACTTT. This codes for CASSWGHYNSPLHF.

V is TRBV4-2 and J is TRBJ2-2; TRBD2 aligns across 11 bases. Germline-derived CDR1 and CDR2 are LGHNA and YNFKEQ. The length of the CDR3 is 15 residues. Unmatched junction bases numbered 1, after V lost 1 base and J lost 6 bases. CDR3 coding DNA: TGTGCCAGCAGCCAAGTTAGCGGGGGGGCCGGGGAGCTGTTTTTT. It specifies CASSQVSGGAGELFF.

V is TRBV14 and J is TRBJ1-1; the D gene is possibly TRBD1 (5 bases). The V end was cut by 4 bases, the J end by 0 bases, with 9 bases between. CDR1 and CDR2 (germline): SGHDN, FVKESK. This CDR3 is 14 amino acids long. This CDR3 reads CASSLAGMNTEAFF. For the CDR3, the DNA is TGTGCCAGCAGCCTGGCAGGGATGAACACTGAAGCTTTCTTT.